What follows describes a single TCR beta chain. This receptor's antigen is unknown. No much larger clonotype is one base removed from it; base qualities were not supplied. Per the publication, the treatment or condition label means: live attenuated yellow fever vaccine strain. At each blood-draw timepoint, two biological replicates of bulk PBMCs were collected. A standard Ficoll-Paque protocol was used to isolate PBMCs from peripheral blood. RNA was extracted with TriZol from bulk PBMCs, CD4 and CD8 fractions, and dextramer-positive and dextramer-negative fractions. This sample is part of a study of T cells after yellow fever vaccination (dated by TCRdb to the late 2010s). Concerning the study at large: The SMART-Seq v4 Ultra Low Input RNA kit was used to prepare libraries from fractions with low cell numbers. Two healthy male donors, one aged 18 to 30 and one aged 30 to 40 years, made up the cohort. Blood was drawn at multiple timepoints before and after primary and secondary immunization, with bulk PBMC replicates and cell subsets isolated. Bulk TCR alpha and beta repertoires were sequenced longitudinally to track T-cell clones before and after primary and booster YFV17D yellow fever vaccination.

The CDR3, from cysteine to phenylalanine, totals 19 residues. The CDR3 DNA has 57 bases and is translated from base 1. Trimming costs V 4 bases and J 0 bases, and their ends lie 25 bases apart. CDR1 and CDR2 are drawn from the germline V gene: MNHEY, SVGAGI. Synthesis of TCR cDNA relied on 5'RACE template switching, a step that introduced a universal primer site along with unique molecular identifiers. Priming for cDNA synthesis came from both the TCR alpha and TCR beta constant segments. Library amplification used two PCR steps, and the second PCR step added sample barcodes and sequencing adapters. Sequencing of the libraries was done on either Illumina HiSeq 2500 (2x100 bp) or NovaSeq (2x150 bp). The paper's data handling went like this. MIGEC handled demultiplexing of reads and collapsing into UMI consensus sequences, while MiXCR performed V(D)J alignment. Using edgeR on replicate PBMC samples, clonotypes were called vaccine-responding if FDR was below 0.01 and the log2 fold change was above 5 up to day 15. Each bulk clonotype was labeled CD4 or CD8 based on which sequenced repertoire, CD4 or CD8, contained the clonotype at higher abundance. Clones were called with MiXCR by TCRdb after fastp trimmed the public reads at Q25, and only in-frame beta chains were retained. Rows with a matching CDR3 protein are joined into one entry that keeps the most common DNA and genes. TCRdb, rather than the study authors, made the V and J calls. The sample yields approximately 600,000 distinct CDR3 sequences; about 12% were counted once. The ten largest make up 15% of the sample.

Results and caveats for the whole study, not just this receptor: FACS-sorted repertoires could contain abundant contaminating clonotypes from the bulk population, so computational filtering was required. The study included only two donors, which limits how far the findings can be generalized. Compared with the primary T-cell response, the secondary T-cell response was weaker but faster, peaking on day 5 rather than day 15. A small fraction of clonotypes appeared in both the CD4 and CD8 compartments, likely as a result of convergent recombination. Most clones expanded after primary vaccination were re-detected after the booster (almost 97% of CD4 and approximately 89% of CD8), suggesting broad memory maintenance.

Here the sequenced sample was PBMCs, taken on the day of the yellow fever booster vaccination. The sequence joins TRBV6-5 to TRBJ2-7; TRBD2 might be the D gene, on 6 matching bases. The TCR originated in a young man who received the YFV17D yellow fever vaccine. For the CDR3, the sequence is CASSWTSPGFRGGSYEQYF. At the DNA level, the sequence is TGTGCCAGCAGTTGGACATCCCCGGGATTTAGGGGAGGCTCCTACGAGCAGTACTTC.